These 21 T cell receptor beta chains were all obtained from the same sample, sequenced in a study of cytomegalovirus exposure and HLA in healthy donors. A multiplex PCR was run with 60 Vbeta primers and 13 Jbeta primers. The repertoire was sequenced with immunoSEQ multiplex PCR; TCRdb's copy has only in-frame clones and lacks some. The sample contains approximately 110,000 clones, approximately 82% of which appear only once. The specimen was PBMCs. Source of these receptors: a man aged 35-49 years in good health and CMV-seropositive.

The gene calls are TRBV30 and TRBJ1-2; D is unclear. CDR1 is GTSNPN, CDR2 SVGIG, per germline (reference sequence). V was cut by 7 bases and J by 4 bases, with 16 bases left in between. The CDR3 is made up of 13 amino acids. The CDR3 loop reads CASRALAGYGYTF. CDR3 nucleotides: TGTGCCTCCCGCGCCTTAGCGGGCTATGGCTACACCTTC.

The chain combines TRBV18 with TRBJ2-2; D might be TRBD1 (5 bases). The CDR3 is made up of 15 amino acids. From germline, CDR1 is KGHSH and CDR2 LQKENI. V lost 2 bases to trimming and J lost 6 bases, with 13 bases between them. The CDR3 is CASSPTRVDAGELFF. The CDR3 nucleotides read TGTGCCAGCTCACCAACCAGGGTAGATGCCGGGGAGCTGTTTTTT.

This clone has just a few counts. This chain links TRBV14 with TRBJ1-6, with 8 bases aligning to TRBD1. CDR1 is SGHDN, CDR2 FVKESK, per germline. V was clipped by 3 bases and J by 10 bases; unmatched bases: 14. The CDR3 sequence is 17 residues long. In DNA, the CDR3 is TGTGCCAGCAGCCACATTACGACAGGGGCAAACCGGTCACCCCTCCACTTT. Its translation: CASSHITTGANRSPLHF.

The CDR3 is CASSRGGDRLSNQPQHF. The CDR3 nucleotides are TGTGCCAGCAGCAGAGGAGGGGACCGCCTTAGCAATCAGCCCCAGCATTTT. The V and J genes are TRBV9 and TRBJ1-5; D perhaps matches TRBD1 (5 bases). Trimming took 4 bases from V and 0 from J, leaving 17 bases between them. CDR1 is SGDLS and CDR2 is YYNGEE in the germline V gene. The CDR3 extends over 17 amino acids.

CDR3 bases: TGTGCCAGCAGCGTACGAAGCCACTACGAGCAGTACTTC. Its protein product is CASSVRSHYEQYF. The chain has TRBV7-2 and TRBJ2-7; D call uncertain. The V end lost 5 bases, the J end lost 3 bases, and 11 bases lay between the germline ends. The germline V gene has CDR1 SGHTA and CDR2 FQGNSA. There are 13 residues in the CDR3.

This clone has a single count. V gene TRBV4-2 combines with J gene TRBJ2-5; TRBD1 agrees at 9 bases. The end of the DNA is better explained by TRBJ2-7, so the J call may be wrong. Per germline, CDR1 LGHNA and CDR2 YNFKEQ. The CDR3 runs to 16 residues. The CDR3 DNA reads as TGTGCCAGCAGCCAAGCAGGGGGACAGGGACTCTACGAGCAGTACTTC. Translation: CASSQAGGQGLYEQYF.

The chain recombines TRBV27 with TRBJ2-2; 11 bases agree with TRBD1. This CDR3 has 16 residues. Germline V lookup: CDR1 MNHEY, CDR2 SMNVEV (reference sequence). After removal of 5 bases from V and 3 bases from J, the junction contained 5 bases not matched to a gene. This CDR3 reads CASSPRTGGYTGELFF. CDR3 DNA: TGTGCCAGCAGTCCCCGGACAGGGGGCTACACCGGGGAGCTGTTTTTT.

The gene calls are TRBV6-5 and TRBJ1-3; no clear D. From germline, CDR1 is MNHEY and CDR2 SVGAGI. This CDR3 contains 15 residues. The V and J ends lost 6 bases and 0 bases respectively, with 12 bases between them. CDR3 in amino acids: CASSREKSSGNTIYF. CDR3 bases: TGTGCCAGCAGCCGGGAGAAAAGCTCTGGAAACACCATATATTTT.

The chain links TRBV5-1 to TRBJ1-1; 7 bases agree with TRBD1. Losses at the gene ends were 6 bases for V and 1 base for J; bases not matched to a gene: 9. Germline CDR1 reads SGHRS; CDR2 reads YFSETQ. The CDR3 consists of 15 residues. For the CDR3, the DNA is TGCGCCAGCAACCAGGGACAGCCCACGAACACTGAAGCTTTCTTT. Its protein is CASNQGQPTNTEAFF. The complete variable domain, with remaining parts taken from reference TRBV5-1 and TRBJ1-1, reads KAGVTQTPRYLIKTRGQQVTLSCSPISGHRSVSWYQQTPGQGLQFLFEYFSETQRNKGNFPGRFSGRQFSNSRSEMNVSTLELGDSALYLCASNQGQPTNTEAFFGQGTRLTVV.

The V and J genes are TRBV27 and TRBJ2-1; D call uncertain. CDR3 length: 14 residues. Per germline, CDR1 MNHEY and CDR2 SMNVEV (reference sequence). The ends were cut back, 4 bases at V and 5 bases at J, with 12 bases in the middle. CDR3 in amino acids: CASSWSFRNNEQFF. DNA of the CDR3: TGTGCCAGCAGTTGGAGTTTTCGTAACAATGAGCAGTTCTTC.

This rearrangement joins TRBV6-1 to TRBJ2-7, with 7 bases matching TRBD1. Germline values: CDR1 MNHNS, CDR2 SASEGT. V gave up 7 bases and J gave up 2 bases; unmatched junction bases: 14. The CDR3 extends over 16 amino acids. CDR3 coding DNA: TGTGCCAGCAATGACGGTTGGACAGGACCCACCTACGAGCAGTACTTC. It yields the protein CASNDGWTGPTYEQYF.

This clone has just one count. This chain links TRBV28 with TRBJ2-5, with TRBD2 matching 7 bases. The CDR3 loop spans 15 amino acids. Germline V gives CDR1 MDHEN, CDR2 SYDVKM. V lost 3 bases and J lost 4; bases outside the gene matches: 8. The CDR3 here is CASSFGGVRGETQYF. The CDR3 DNA reads as TGTGCCAGCAGTTTTGGGGGGGTAAGGGGAGAGACCCAGTACTTC.

The V and J genes are TRBV4-3 and TRBJ2-3, with 8 bases matching TRBD2. Germline CDR1 is LGHNA and CDR2 is YSLEER. This CDR3 is built from 15 residues. V lost 4 bases, J lost 0 bases, and 3 bases stayed unmatched. The CDR3 nucleotides read TGCGCCAGCAGCCTAGCGGGGCTTAGCACAGATACGCAGTATTTT. It encodes CASSLAGLSTDTQYF.

The rearrangement joins TRBV4-1 to TRBJ1-4, with 7 bases identical to TRBD1. Germline loops: CDR1 MGHRA, CDR2 YSYEKL. V was pared by 0 bases and J by 6 bases, with 4 bases of the junction left unmatched. CDR3 length: 15 residues. For the CDR3, the DNA is TGCGCCAGCAGCCAAGATCGGACAGGAGATGAAAAACTGTTTTTT. Translated: CASSQDRTGDEKLFF.

V is TRBV4-2 and J is TRBJ2-7; 8 bases map to TRBD1. The CDR3 loop spans 15 amino acids. J was trimmed by 4 bases and V by 3 bases; bases with no gene match: 8. In germline, CDR1 is LGHNA, CDR2 YNFKEQ. CDR3 loop: CASSQTDRGSYEQYF. CDR3 sequence (DNA): TGTGCCAGCAGCCAGACTGACAGGGGTTCGTACGAGCAGTACTTC.

V gene TRBV6-4 combines with J gene TRBJ1-5; 8 nucleotides agree with TRBD1. The CDR3 contains 18 residues. Losses at the gene ends were 4 bases for V and 1 base for J; bases not matched to a gene: 12. Germline-derived CDR1 and CDR2 are MRHNA and SNTAGT. CDR3: CASSAQGAWARSNQPQHF. The CDR3 DNA follows: TGTGCCAGCAGTGCTCAGGGGGCGTGGGCCCGGAGCAATCAGCCCCAGCATTTT.

This rearrangement joins TRBV13 to TRBJ1-1; the D gene is possibly TRBD1 (6 bases). Between the trimmed V and J ends, which lost 1 base and 1 base, there was a span of 19 bases. The CDR3 is 18 residues long. Germline values: CDR1 PRHDT, CDR2 FYEKMQ (reference sequence). CDR3 sequence (DNA): TGTGCCAGCAGCTTAGATGTGGCGACAGGTGGGAGGAACACTGAAGCTTTCTTT. Translating it yields CASSLDVATGGRNTEAFF.

The gene calls are TRBV29-1 and TRBJ1-5, with 7 bases lining up with TRBD1. Germline V lookup: CDR1 SQVTM, CDR2 ANQGSEA. The trim removed 4 bases at V and 3 bases at J, leaving 3 bases unmatched. The CDR3 is 13 amino acids. The CDR3 loop is CSVGDSYNQPQHF. CDR3 coding DNA: TGCAGCGTTGGGGACAGCTACAATCAGCCCCAGCATTTT.

The chain carries TRBV9 and TRBJ2-3, with 7 bases aligning to TRBD2. Germline CDR1 is SGDLS and CDR2 is YYNGEE. With 4 bases clipped from V and 6 bases from J, the junction kept 8 bases outside the gene matches. The CDR3 covers 14 residues. CDR3 bases: TGTGCCAGCAGCACCAGGACTAGTGGCGATACGCAGTATTTT. Translating gives CASSTRTSGDTQYF.

The V and J genes are TRBV29-1 and TRBJ2-1, with a weak D call TRBD1 (5 bases). The CDR3 has 15 residues. Germline V gene lookup returns CDR1 SQVTM and CDR2 ANQGSEA. Trimming took off 3 bases at V and 0 bases at J, with 12 bases between the two ends. The DNA of the CDR3 is TGCAGCGTTGAGGGGTGGGGCAGCTCCTACAATGAGCAGTTCTTC. Translated, it gives CSVEGWGSSYNEQFF.

The V call is TRBV15, the J call TRBJ1-1; D not resolved. Germline V gene data show CDR1 as LNHNV and CDR2 as YYDKDF (reference sequence). CDR3 length equals 13 residues. The V and J ends lost 0 bases and 4 bases respectively, with 6 bases between them. CDR3: CATSRDLGTEAFF. The CDR3 DNA reads as TGTGCCACCAGCAGAGATCTCGGCACTGAAGCTTTCTTT. Variable domain in full (rest from reference TRBV15 and TRBJ1-1): DAMVIQNPRYQVTQFGKPVTLSCSQTLNHNVMYWYQQKSSQAPKLLFHYYDKDFNNEADTPDNFQSRRPNTSFCFLDIRSPGLGDTAMYLCATSRDLGTEAFFGQGTRLTVV.